This T cell receptor (beta chain) comes out of a study of T cells in Graves' hyperthyroidism and ophthalmopathy. No progression to ophthalmopathy during 18 months of follow-up defined stable disease. Study-wide results and caveats: Before onset, ophthalmopathy was predicted by the model a median about six months earlier. Stable hyperthyroidism and ophthalmopathy were separated using 13 V-J signatures.

This clonotype was counted ten times or more. Its antigen remains unknown. Authors of the study amplified TCR beta CDR3 regions from RNA transcripts. Carried out on the TCR CDR3, a first-round RT-PCR used the HTBI primer set. TCRdb re-called the multiplex PCR reads with MiXCR, one entry per CDR3 protein. Of some 760,000 distinct CDR3 sequences listed, less than 15% are singletons. Material: blood. The clonotype comes from a woman younger than 30 with Graves' hyperthyroidism.

In nucleotides, the CDR3 is TGTGCCAGCAGCAGGGGAGGGACTAGCGGGACCAGCTCCTACAATGAGCAGTTCTTC. It yields the protein CASSRGGTSGTSSYNEQFF. The rearrangement links TRBV11-2 to TRBJ2-1; 13 nucleotides agree with TRBD2. The V and J ends lost 5 bases and 0 bases, in that order; junction bases with no gene match: 10. The germline gives CDR1 SGHAT, CDR2 FQNNGV. The CDR3 length is 19 residues.